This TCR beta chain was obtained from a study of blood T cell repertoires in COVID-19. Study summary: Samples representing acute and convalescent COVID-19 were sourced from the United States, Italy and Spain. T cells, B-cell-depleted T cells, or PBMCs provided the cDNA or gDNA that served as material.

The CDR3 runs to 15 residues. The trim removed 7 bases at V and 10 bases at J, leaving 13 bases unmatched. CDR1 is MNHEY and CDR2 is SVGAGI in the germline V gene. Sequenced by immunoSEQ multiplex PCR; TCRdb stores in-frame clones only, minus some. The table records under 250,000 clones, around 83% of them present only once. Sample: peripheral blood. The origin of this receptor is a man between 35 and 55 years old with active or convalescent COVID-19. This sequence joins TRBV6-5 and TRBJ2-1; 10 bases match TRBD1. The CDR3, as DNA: TGTGCCAGCACCTCCGGGACAGGGGATGTGGGCGAGCAGTTCTTC. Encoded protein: CASTSGTGDVGEQFF.